Each of the 7 T cell receptor beta chains below was sequenced from the same sample in a study of blood T cell repertoires in COVID-19. Produced via immunoSEQ multiplex PCR; TCRdb's table is partial and in-frame only. The table has tens of thousands of clones, 70% to 85% seen once. The sample taken for sequencing was peripheral blood. Receptors were obtained from a human donor in a cohort sampled during active COVID-19.

The chain uses TRBV5-4 and TRBJ2-5, with D possibly being TRBD2 (6 bases). Trimming removed 1 base at V and 5 bases at J, with 12 bases between. The length of the CDR3 is 14 residues. Germline values: CDR1 SGHNT, CDR2 YYREEE (reference sequence). CDR3 loop: CASSLQGGWETQYF. The CDR3 coding sequence is TGTGCCAGCAGCTTGCAGGGAGGTTGGGAGACCCAGTACTTC.

This clone was counted once. The chain couples TRBV7-9 to TRBJ2-3, with 7 bases fitting TRBD1. This CDR3 has 14 amino acids. With V trimmed by 0 bases and J by 5 bases, 2 bases remained unmatched. The germline CDR1 and CDR2 sequences are SEHNR and FQNEAQ (reference sequence). The DNA for the CDR3 is TGTGCCAGCAGCTTAGCGCAGGGGGAAGATACGCAGTATTTT. This codes for CASSLAQGEDTQYF.

J is TRBJ2-5 and V is TRBV7-2; the D is unclear. CDR3 size: 15 residues. Germline CDR1 is SGHTA and CDR2 is FQGNSA. V was pared by 5 bases and J by 3 bases, with 16 bases between. The CDR3 DNA is TGTGCCAGCAGCCCACAAGGCGGTACTAAAGAGACCCAGTACTTC. It specifies CASSPQGGTKETQYF.

V usage is TRBV5-6 and J usage is TRBJ2-5, with 12 bases identical to TRBD2. Germline trimming cut 4 bases from V and 5 bases from J; bases unmatched to any gene: 15. Germline CDR1 reads SGHDT; CDR2 reads YYEEEE. The length of the CDR3 is 18 residues. CDR3: CASSRTSGMNRRVETQYF. CDR3 bases: TGTGCCAGCAGCAGGACTAGCGGGATGAACAGGAGGGTGGAGACCCAGTACTTC.

V usage is TRBV28 and J usage is TRBJ2-7; tentative D call: TRBD1 (5 bases). Trimming stripped 4 bases from V and 2 bases from J, with 6 bases between. This CDR3 is 12 amino acids long. Germline V gene data show CDR1 as MDHEN and CDR2 as SYDVKM. The DNA for the CDR3 is TGTGCCAGCAGTTACAGGACCTACGAGCAGTACTTC. It translates to CASSYRTYEQYF.

This rearrangement joins TRBV7-8 to TRBJ1-4; D gene unclear. The ends were cut back, 0 bases at V and 7 bases at J, with 12 bases in the middle. This CDR3 has 15 residues. In germline, CDR1 is SGHVS, CDR2 FQNEAQ. CDR3: CASSLALGAGEKLFF. The DNA of the CDR3 is TGTGCCAGCAGCTTAGCCTTGGGCGCCGGTGAAAAACTGTTTTTT.

V is TRBV14 and J is TRBJ2-7; no definite D call. The CDR3 is 12 amino acids. The germline V and J ends were trimmed by 4 bases and 6 bases, with 10 bases remaining between them. Per the germline V gene, CDR1 is SGHDN and CDR2 is FVKESK. In DNA, the CDR3 is TGTGCCAGCAGCCCCTACCCCCCCGAGCAGTACTTC. This sequence encodes CASSPYPPEQYF.